One T cell receptor beta chain is described in this entry. What it binds is not known. The PCR contained 60 Vbeta and 13 Jbeta primers. The table came from immunoSEQ multiplex PCR; TCRdb's copy has only in-frame clones and leaves some out. The sample shows tens of thousands of clones, roughly 70% of them seen only once. The data belong to a study of cytomegalovirus exposure and HLA in healthy donors. Study-wide results and caveats: Analyzed later, most CMV-associated TCR beta chains appeared HLA-restricted. Judged likely to be a sequencing artifact was a cluster of highly shared sequence variants. In vitro confirmation showed three CMV-associated chains to be CMV antigen specific. More clonal expansion characterized HLA-associated TCR beta chains than equally common others in a later analysis.

The V gene's germline CDR1 is LGHNA and CDR2 YNFKEQ. V gave up 4 bases and J gave up 2 bases; unmatched junction bases: 10. This CDR3 contains 17 residues. This clonotype was obtained from a woman younger than 45 in good health and CMV-seronegative. The V gene is TRBV4-2, the J gene TRBJ2-3; 9 nucleotides agree with TRBD2. Sequenced material: PBMCs. The CDR3 region has the DNA TGTGCCAGCAGCCCCCTCGGGGAGCGGGGGGCCACAGATACGCAGTATTTT. The encoded protein is CASSPLGERGATDTQYF.